The rows below give T cell receptor beta chains drawn from one sample of a study of post-analysis software for immune sequencing data. From the PCR reads, TCRdb called clonotypes with MiXCR, one entry per CDR3 protein. Among about 460,000 distinct CDR3 sequences listed, nearly 45% were seen once. Input material: blood. The source is a girl aged 5 to 17 with multiple sclerosis. Each CDR3 is given with its conserved first and last residue. The D gene is left open where the match is weak. Clone size, where shown, is once, few, many, or a class for clones that have expanded.

d_call	clone_size	v_call	j_call	cdr3_nt	cdr3_aa
TRBD1	NA	TRBV5-1	TRBJ2-5	TGCGCCAGCAGCGATCCAGGGGGAGAGACCCAGTACTTC	CASSDPGGETQYF
NA	few	TRBV28	TRBJ2-7	TGTGCCAGCAGGGTAACAGGGAACTCCTACGAGCAGTACTTC	CASRVTGNSYEQYF
NA	NA	TRBV6-6	TRBJ2-1	TGTGCCAGCAGTTACCTTGAGTCCAATGAGCAGTTCTTC	CASSYLESNEQFF
TRBD1	NA	TRBV6-1	TRBJ1-2	TGTGCCAGCAAGGGGACAGCCATAACCTATGGCTACACCTTC	CASKGTAITYGYTF
NA	few	TRBV20-1	TRBJ2-7	TGCAGTGCTGGGTGGGCTACTTCCTCCTACGAGCAGTACTTC	CSAGWATSSYEQYF
NA	NA	TRBV20-1	TRBJ2-7	TGCAGTGCGACCCCCACTATGCGGACCTACGAGCAGTACTTC	CSATPTMRTYEQYF
NA	once	TRBV12-3/TRBV12-4	TRBJ1-1	TGTGCCATTAACCGATGGGAGGGGGGCGGCACTGAAGCTTTCTTT	CAINRWEGGGTEAFF
NA	NA	TRBV29-1	TRBJ2-6	TGCAGCGTTGGGGGCTTGGCAGGGGCCAACGTCCTGACTTTC	CSVGGLAGANVLTF
NA	NA	TRBV5-6	TRBJ2-5	TGTGCCAGCAGCCACGACAGGAGGGAGACCCAGTACTTC	CASSHDRRETQYF
TRBD1	NA	TRBV7-2	TRBJ1-2	TGTGCCAGCAGCTCCCCTACGACAGGGGGCATCTATGGCTACACCTTC	CASSSPTTGGIYGYTF
TRBD1	NA	TRBV7-8	TRBJ2-2	TGTGCCAGCAGCCCCGGACAGGGAAGGGACGGGGAGCTGTTTTTT	CASSPGQGRDGELFF
NA	NA	TRBV6-2/TRBV6-3	TRBJ2-7	TGTGCCAGCAGTTACTGGGCCTACGAGCAGTACTTC	CASSYWAYEQYF
TRBD1	NA	TRBV6-5	TRBJ2-7	TGTGCCAGCAGTTACACTTCGGGACAGATCAACTACGAGCAGTACTTC	CASSYTSGQINYEQYF
TRBD1	NA	TRBV20-1	TRBJ2-5	TGCAGTGCTAGAGTTCAGGGGGCTGGGGAGACCCAGTACTTC	CSARVQGAGETQYF
NA	NA	TRBV7-2	TRBJ2-7	TGTGCCAGCAGCCCCGGGACTCACTACGAGCAGTACTTC	CASSPGTHYEQYF
NA	NA	TRBV29-1	TRBJ2-7	TGCAGCGTTGCATCGGTGGAGAGGGCCGAGCAGTACTTC	CSVASVERAEQYF
NA	NA	TRBV4-2	TRBJ2-7	TGTGCCAGCAGCCAACTGATCGCGGGATCCCTCTCCTACGAGCAGTACTTC	CASSQLIAGSLSYEQYF